This T cell receptor beta chain was captured by sequencing in a study of blood T cell repertoires in COVID-19. Overall study context: Sites in the United States, Italy and Spain provided acute and convalescent COVID-19 samples.

The length of the CDR3 is 14 residues. From germline, CDR1 is KGHSY and CDR2 FQNENV. With 0 bases removed from V and 6 bases from J, the gap between germline ends came to 11 bases. Libraries were prepared by immunoSEQ multiplex PCR; TCRdb keeps only in-frame clonotypes and omits some of them. Seen here are about 160,000 clones, about 85% observed once, and the top ten hold over 5%. Patients of the Seattle cohort, enrolled during active infection, were followed longitudinally. What was sequenced was peripheral blood. The chain has TRBV16 and TRBJ1-2, with a possible D match to TRBD1 (5 bases). This TCR was sampled from a woman aged 50 to 60 with COVID-19, enrolled during active disease. The CDR3 is CASSQSQVRNGYTF. The DNA for the CDR3 is TGTGCCAGCAGCCAATCACAGGTCAGGAATGGCTACACCTTC.